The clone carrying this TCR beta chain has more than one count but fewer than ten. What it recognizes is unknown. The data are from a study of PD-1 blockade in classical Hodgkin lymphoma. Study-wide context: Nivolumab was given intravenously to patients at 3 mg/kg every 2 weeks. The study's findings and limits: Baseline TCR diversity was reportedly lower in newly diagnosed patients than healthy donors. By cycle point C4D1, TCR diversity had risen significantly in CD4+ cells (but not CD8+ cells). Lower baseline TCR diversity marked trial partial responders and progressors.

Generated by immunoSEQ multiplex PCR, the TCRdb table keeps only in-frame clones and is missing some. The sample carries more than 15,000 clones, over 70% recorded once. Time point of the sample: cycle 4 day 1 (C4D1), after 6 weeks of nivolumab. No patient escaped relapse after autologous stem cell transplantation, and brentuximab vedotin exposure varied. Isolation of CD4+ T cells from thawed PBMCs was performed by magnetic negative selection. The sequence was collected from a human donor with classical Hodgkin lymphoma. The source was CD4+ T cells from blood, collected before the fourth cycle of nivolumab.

The CDR3, as DNA: TGTGCCATCAGTGAGTCCGGGGGTCGCTACGAGCAGTACTTC. It translates to CAISESGGRYEQYF. The chain combines TRBV10-3 with TRBJ2-7; TRBD2 might be the D (6 bases). The CDR3 runs to 14 residues. Germline lookup yields CDR1 ENHRY and CDR2 SYGVKD. With 0 bases removed from V and 3 bases from J, the gap between germline ends came to 9 bases.